Presented here are 32 T cell receptor beta chains from one specimen sequenced in a study of blood T cell repertoires in COVID-19. Libraries were prepared by immunoSEQ multiplex PCR; TCRdb keeps only in-frame clonotypes and omits some of them. The table has about 410,000 clones, more than 80% seen once. Sequencing was carried out using peripheral blood. The receptors were gathered from a woman in her thirties with active or convalescent COVID-19.

J is TRBJ2-7 and V is TRBV3-1 (or the pseudogene TRBV3-2); 12 bases line up with TRBD2. The V and J ends lost 5 bases and 5 bases, in that order; junction bases with no gene match: 4. This CDR3 contains 14 residues. The germline CDR1 and CDR2 sequences are LGHDT and YNNKEL (reference sequence). The CDR3 DNA sequence: TGTGCCAGCAGCTGGGGACTAGCGGGTGACGAGCAGTACTTC. Its translation: CASSWGLAGDEQYF.

CDR3 coding DNA: TGTGCCAGCAGTTTAGGCCGCCGGGGCTACACCTTC. Its translation is CASSLGRRGYTF. The rearrangement uses TRBV12-3 or TRBV12-4 and TRBJ1-2, with unresolved D. The CDR3 runs 12 residues. V gave up 1 base and J gave up 8 bases, with 8 bases separating them.

V is TRBV18 and J is TRBJ2-7; 15 nucleotides align to TRBD2. V shed 3 bases, J shed 5 bases, and the junction held 8 bases outside the gene matches. CDR1 is KGHSH and CDR2 is LQKENI in the germline V gene. The CDR3 is 17 amino acids. CDR3 sequence reads: CASSPLGLAGGIDEQYF. The CDR3 DNA reads as TGTGCCAGCTCACCCCTCGGACTAGCGGGAGGGATTGACGAGCAGTACTTC. Together with reference TRBV18 and TRBJ2-7, the CDR3 gives the full variable domain: NAGVMQNPRHLVRRRGQEARLRCSPMKGHSHVYWYRQLPEEGLKFMVYLQKENIIDESGMPKERFSAEFPKEGPSILRIQQVVRGDSAAYFCASSPLGLAGGIDEQYFGPGTRLTVT.

This chain connects TRBV7-7 to TRBJ1-5; D is uncertain. Germline V gene sequence: CDR1 SSHAT, CDR2 FNYEAQ (reference sequence). This CDR3 is 16 amino acids long. V shed 2 bases and J shed 0 bases, with 11 bases lying between them. The CDR3 spells CASSLFRVNSNQPQHF. CDR3 nucleotides: TGTGCCAGCAGCTTATTTCGGGTCAATAGCAATCAGCCCCAGCATTTT.

The V gene is TRBV27, the J gene TRBJ1-2; D gene uncertain. Trimming cost V 3 bases and J 4 bases, with 12 bases left between them. Germline V lookup: CDR1 MNHEY, CDR2 SMNVEV (reference sequence). This CDR3 has 14 residues. The CDR3 region is CASSLYKSGYGYTF. The CDR3 DNA sequence: TGTGCCAGCAGTTTGTACAAAAGTGGCTATGGCTACACCTTC.

This clone was counted a single time. The chain links TRBV12-3 or TRBV12-4 to TRBJ1-5; the D gene is possibly TRBD1 (5 bases). The CDR3 length is 12 residues. The V and J ends lost 5 bases and 5 bases respectively, with 7 bases between them. The CDR3 nucleotides are TGTGCCAGCAGTCTCAGGGATCAGCCCCAGCATTTT. Translated, it gives CASSLRDQPQHF.

This chain joins TRBV7-2 and TRBJ2-1; 11 bases are a match to TRBD2. The ends lost 5 bases at V and 4 bases at J; junction bases unmatched: 7. CDR1 is SGHTA, CDR2 FQGNSA, per germline. The CDR3 is made up of 16 amino acids. CDR3: CASSLRSGRGYNEQFF. The CDR3 DNA sequence: TGTGCCAGCAGCCTCCGTAGCGGGAGGGGGTACAATGAGCAGTTCTTC.

The chain uses TRBV5-5 and TRBJ1-2; 8 bases are shared with TRBD1. The V and J ends lost 3 bases and 6 bases, in that order; junction bases with no gene match: 7. The V gene's germline CDR1 is SGHKS and CDR2 YYEKEE (reference sequence). The CDR3 is made up of 14 amino acids. CDR3 protein: CASSSWDRYDGYTF. In nucleotides, the CDR3 is TGTGCCAGCAGCTCGTGGGACAGGTATGATGGCTACACCTTC.

The rearrangement joins TRBV5-1 to TRBJ1-2; D ambiguous. The CDR3 contains 12 residues. Trimming left V 0 bases short and J 8 bases short, with 8 bases between. The germline CDR1 and CDR2 sequences are SGHRS and YFSETQ. The CDR3, as DNA: TGCGCCAGCAGCTTGGTGGGAGAAGGCTACACCTTC. Protein sequence: CASSLVGEGYTF. The complete variable domain, with remaining parts taken from reference TRBV5-1 and TRBJ1-2, reads KAGVTQTPRYLIKTRGQQVTLSCSPISGHRSVSWYQQTPGQGLQFLFEYFSETQRNKGNFPGRFSGRQFSNSRSEMNVSTLELGDSALYLCASSLVGEGYTFGSGTRLTVV.

The rearrangement joins TRBV29-1 to TRBJ2-5; D may be TRBD2 (6 bases). CDR1 SQVTM and CDR2 ANQGSEA come from the germline V gene. Trimming removed 7 bases from V and 4 bases from J, with 16 bases in between. The CDR3 length is 13 residues. The CDR3 is CSALWGVGETQYF. CDR3 DNA sequence: TGCAGCGCCCTATGGGGGGTGGGAGAGACCCAGTACTTC.

The chain uses TRBV6-1 and TRBJ1-3; D remains unclear. The V gene lost 3 bases and the J gene lost 0 bases, with 12 bases spanning the gap. Looked up from germline, CDR1 is MNHNS and CDR2 is SASEGT. The length of the CDR3 is 16 residues. The CDR3 reads CASSERTGNSGNTIYF. CDR3 in DNA: TGTGCCAGCAGTGAGCGGACTGGGAACTCTGGAAACACCATATATTTT.

The chain uses TRBV19 and TRBJ2-7; 10 bases agree with TRBD1. The CDR3 spans 16 residues. Trimming at V came to 5 bases and at J to 0 bases, leaving 7 bases not matched to a gene. The germline gives CDR1 LNHDA, CDR2 SQIVND (reference sequence). This CDR3 is CASSLGQGETSYEQYF. The DNA for the CDR3 is TGTGCCAGTAGTCTTGGACAGGGGGAGACCTCCTACGAGCAGTACTTC.

The chain has TRBV7-2 and TRBJ2-5; 13 bases align to TRBD2. This CDR3 is 19 amino acids long. J gave up 5 bases and V 5 bases, and 17 bases lay outside the gene matches. Germline CDR1 and CDR2: SGHTA and FQGNSA. The DNA of the CDR3 is TGTGCCAGCAGCAAGGGACTAGCGGGGAGGAGGGCCCCTACCGAGACCCAGTACTTC. It is translated as CASSKGLAGRRAPTETQYF.

The V call is TRBV6-1, the J call TRBJ1-2, with D perhaps TRBD1 (6 bases). This CDR3 spans 15 amino acids. Trimming removed 0 bases from V and 4 bases from J, with 12 bases in between. In germline, CDR1 is MNHNS, CDR2 SASEGT. CDR3 nucleotide sequence: TGTGCCAGCAGTGAAGCGCCTGAAGGGGGCTATGGCTACACCTTC. Its protein product is CASSEAPEGGYGYTF.

The chain joins TRBV7-9 to TRBJ1-2; possible D gene TRBD1, 5 bases. The CDR3 covers 15 residues. Trimming pared 5 bases from V and 6 bases from J, leaving 19 bases between. Germline assignment: CDR1 SEHNR and CDR2 FQNEAQ (reference sequence). The CDR3: CASSRYPGLGDGYTF. The CDR3 bases are TGTGCCAGCAGCCGATATCCGGGTCTAGGGGATGGCTACACCTTC.

CDR3 sequence reads: CSANGVSGYTF. CDR3 DNA: TGCAGTGCTAACGGGGTCAGTGGCTACACCTTC. V gene TRBV20-1 combines with J gene TRBJ1-2; D is undetermined. In germline, CDR1 is DFQATT, CDR2 SNEGSKA (reference sequence). Trimming shortened V by 4 bases and J by 7 bases, and 10 bases separated the two germline ends. This CDR3 region has 11 residues.

The J gene is TRBJ2-1, the V gene TRBV29-1; 7 bases agree with TRBD2. Per germline, CDR1 SQVTM and CDR2 ANQGSEA. CDR3 size: 13 residues. After removal of 6 bases from V and 1 base from J, the junction contained 3 bases not matched to a gene. The CDR3 sequence: CSVRETSYNEQFF. The DNA of the CDR3 is TGCAGCGTGCGGGAGACGTCCTACAATGAGCAGTTCTTC.

This clone was seen a single time. This chain joins TRBV4-1 and TRBJ1-6; 10 bases match TRBD1. V shed 1 base and J 10 bases; nucleotides not matched to a gene: 4. CDR1 is MGHRA, CDR2 YSYEKL, per germline. The CDR3 extends over 15 amino acids. DNA for the CDR3: TGCGCCAGCAGCCAAGCTGGACAGGGGGAATCACCCCTCCACTTT. This gives the protein CASSQAGQGESPLHF.

The chain is built from TRBV1 and TRBJ1-4; the table's D call of TRBD1 was not tested on the DNA. TRBV1 is a listed pseudogene. The CDR3 sequence is 15 residues long. The CDR3 DNA follows: TGCACCAGCAGCCCCAGACAGGGGAGGAGTGAAAAACTGTTTTTT. It codes for CTSSPRQGRSEKLFF.

J is TRBJ2-1 and V is TRBV5-1, with 9 bases identical to TRBD1. The CDR3 runs to 14 residues. The V gene's germline CDR1 is SGHRS and CDR2 YFSETQ. V shed 2 bases and J 8 bases; nucleotides not matched to a gene: 5. The CDR3 is CASSFGQGTDEQFF. The CDR3 region has the DNA TGCGCCAGCAGCTTCGGACAGGGGACAGATGAGCAGTTCTTC.

The J gene is TRBJ1-2, the V gene TRBV2, with TRBD1 identical over 10 bases. With V trimmed by 6 bases and J by 8 bases, 6 bases remained unmatched. Germline V gene lookup returns CDR1 SNHLY and CDR2 FYNNEI. The CDR3 runs to 13 residues. CDR3 region: CASRGTGVGGYTF. The DNA of the CDR3 is TGTGCCAGCAGGGGGACAGGGGTAGGAGGCTACACCTTC.

The V gene is TRBV10-1, the J gene TRBJ2-2, with 11 bases aligning to TRBD2. With V trimmed by 2 bases and J by 3 bases, 17 bases remained unmatched. Per the germline V gene, CDR1 is WNHNN and CDR2 is SYGVQD (reference sequence). The CDR3 covers 21 residues. In DNA, the CDR3 is TGCGCCAGCAGTGAGGCGCGACTAGCGGGACTTAGAGGGGGGCACACCGGGGAGCTGTTTTTT. Amino acids: CASSEARLAGLRGGHTGELFF.

The chain employs TRBV2 and TRBJ1-1; D ambiguous. The CDR3 runs to 13 residues. CDR1 and CDR2 (germline): SNHLY, FYNNEI. V lost 7 bases and J lost 0, with 9 bases in between. The CDR3 DNA sequence: TGTGCCAGCACCTATATCATGAACACTGAAGCTTTCTTT. It yields the protein CASTYIMNTEAFF.

The chain couples TRBV6-6 to TRBJ2-7; TRBD1 aligns across 11 bases. The CDR3 length is 14 residues. CDR1 is MNHNY, CDR2 SVGAGI, per germline (reference sequence). After removal of 7 bases from V and 5 bases from J, the junction contained 7 bases not matched to a gene. This CDR3 reads CASTRDRGINEQYF. CDR3 nucleotides: TGTGCCAGCACCCGGGACAGGGGGATCAACGAGCAGTACTTC.

For this clone: Other DNA sequences in the sample encode the same CDR3. This chain links TRBV6-1 with TRBJ1-1; 12 nucleotides agree with TRBD1. CDR3 length: 14 residues. The V and J ends lost 3 bases and 4 bases, in that order; junction bases with no gene match: 0. From germline, CDR1 is MNHNS and CDR2 SASEGT. The CDR3 is CASSEGQGATEAFF. CDR3 nucleotides: TGTGCCAGCAGTGAGGGACAGGGGGCCACTGAAGCTTTCTTT.

The CDR3 here is CASSQPGGSYEQYF. CDR3 sequence (DNA): TGCGCCAGCAGCCAACCCGGGGGCTCCTACGAGCAGTACTTC. V and J are TRBV4-1 and TRBJ2-7; possible D gene TRBD2, 6 bases. Trimming left V 2 bases short and J 0 bases short, with 8 bases between. The CDR3 covers 14 residues. Germline CDR1 reads MGHRA; CDR2 reads YSYEKL.

The rearrangement links TRBV2 to TRBJ2-7; 8 nucleotides line up with TRBD1. The CDR3 spans 14 residues. Germline CDR1 is SNHLY and CDR2 is FYNNEI. Losses at the gene ends were 5 bases for V and 2 bases for J; bases not matched to a gene: 5. The CDR3 bases are TGTGCCAGCAGTCAGGGGGCATCTGCCTACGAGCAGTACTTC. Protein sequence: CASSQGASAYEQYF.

The chain carries TRBV5-1 and TRBJ2-3, with TRBD1 identical over 10 bases. Losses at the gene ends were 6 bases for V and 5 bases for J; bases not matched to a gene: 6. Germline-derived CDR1 and CDR2 are SGHRS and YFSETQ. The CDR3 length is 14 residues. The CDR3 region has the DNA TGCGCCAGCAAGACAGGGGGCGCGGAAGATACGCAGTATTTT. Its translation: CASKTGGAEDTQYF.

The V call is TRBV11-2, the J call TRBJ2-5, with D possibly matching TRBD2 (6 bases). Germline lookup yields CDR1 SGHAT and CDR2 FQNNGV. The CDR3 loop spans 15 amino acids. The V end lost 4 bases, the J end lost 5 bases, and 17 bases lay between the germline ends. The CDR3 reads CASSSSFREWETQYF. CDR3 nucleotide sequence: TGTGCCAGCAGCTCATCCTTCCGGGAGTGGGAGACCCAGTACTTC.

The chain joins TRBV7-9 to TRBJ2-5, with 9 bases identical to TRBD2. The CDR3 is made up of 15 amino acids. V shed 1 base and J 5 bases; nucleotides not matched to a gene: 5. Germline assignment: CDR1 SEHNR and CDR2 FQNEAQ (reference sequence). The CDR3 is CASSLDERGAETQYF. As DNA, the CDR3 is TGTGCCAGCAGCTTAGATGAGCGGGGGGCGGAGACCCAGTACTTC.

V is TRBV27 and J is TRBJ1-5, with D perhaps TRBD1 (6 bases). The V end lost 5 bases, the J end lost 4 bases, and 24 bases lay between the germline ends. The V gene's germline CDR1 is MNHEY and CDR2 SMNVEV (reference sequence). This CDR3 spans 18 amino acids. CDR3 DNA: TGTGCCAGCAGTAGAGGCGCTTTAGGAACAGGGCGAAATCAGCCCCAGCATTTT. It yields the protein CASSRGALGTGRNQPQHF.

In its sample, this clone was seen once. The chain is built from TRBV7-9 and TRBJ1-1; TRBD1 is a possible D gene (6 bases). Germline V lookup: CDR1 SEHNR, CDR2 FQNEAQ (reference sequence). Trimming removed 4 bases from V and 1 base from J, with 16 bases in between. The length of the CDR3 is 16 residues. DNA of the CDR3: TGTGCCAGCAGCTCTACAGGGCCTGCCAGGAACACTGAAGCTTTCTTT. As protein: CASSSTGPARNTEAFF.